Listed below are T cell receptor beta chains from one sample, sequenced in a study of blood T cell repertoires in COVID-19. Some clones are missing from TCRdb's copy, which holds only in-frame ones; the method was immunoSEQ multiplex PCR. The table lists around 110,000 clones, roughly 80% of them singletons. Input material: peripheral blood. These receptors were taken from a man between 65 and 80 years old with acute or convalescent COVID-19. Both conserved end residues are part of each CDR3. A D gene is named only where the DNA matches it firmly. A row's size may be missing; if present it is once, few, many or a size class.

d_call: TRBD1; v_call: TRBV5-5; clone_size: once; j_call: TRBJ2-3; cdr3_aa: CASSSGTGIGTDTQYF; cdr3_nt: TGTGCCAGCAGCTCCGGGACAGGGATCGGCACAGATACGCAGTATTTT
d_call: NA; v_call: TRBV3-1/TRBV3-2; clone_size: NA; j_call: TRBJ2-1; cdr3_aa: CASSQVYLEQFF; cdr3_nt: TGTGCCAGCAGCCAGGTCTATCTTGAGCAGTTCTTC
d_call: NA; v_call: TRBV7-2; clone_size: NA; j_call: TRBJ1-6; cdr3_aa: CASSLVLSYNSPLHF; cdr3_nt: TGTGCCAGCAGCTTAGTTCTCTCCTATAATTCACCCCTCCACTTT
d_call: TRBD2; v_call: TRBV15; clone_size: NA; j_call: TRBJ2-2; cdr3_aa: CAVGLAHTGELFF; cdr3_nt: TGTGCCGTCGGACTAGCGCACACCGGGGAGCTGTTTTTT
d_call: TRBD1; v_call: TRBV6-5; clone_size: NA; j_call: TRBJ1-6; cdr3_aa: CASRPGTANSPLHF; cdr3_nt: TGTGCCAGCAGACCCGGGACAGCTAATTCACCCCTCCACTTT
d_call: NA; v_call: TRBV3-1/TRBV3-2; clone_size: NA; j_call: TRBJ1-4; cdr3_aa: CASEYLTRANTTNEKLFF; cdr3_nt: TGTGCCAGCGAGTACCTTACGAGGGCAAACACAACTAATGAAAAACTGTTTTTT
d_call: TRBD1; v_call: TRBV5-1; clone_size: NA; j_call: TRBJ2-3; cdr3_aa: CASSLAPRGLTDTQYF; cdr3_nt: TGCGCCAGCAGCTTGGCCCCCAGGGGGCTCACAGATACGCAGTATTTT
d_call: TRBD2; v_call: TRBV25-1; clone_size: NA; j_call: TRBJ2-7; cdr3_aa: CASSDPSSGDTYEQYF; cdr3_nt: TGTGCCAGCAGTGATCCCTCTAGCGGGGATACCTACGAGCAGTACTTC
d_call: NA; v_call: TRBV12-3/TRBV12-4; clone_size: NA; j_call: TRBJ1-1; cdr3_aa: CASSARRDTEAFF; cdr3_nt: TGTGCCAGCAGTGCCCGCAGGGACACTGAAGCTTTCTTT
d_call: NA; v_call: TRBV27; clone_size: few; j_call: TRBJ1-1; cdr3_aa: CASGPTALRTTEAFF; cdr3_nt: TGTGCCAGCGGCCCGACAGCACTCCGAACTACTGAAGCTTTCTTT
d_call: NA; v_call: TRBV3-1/TRBV3-2; clone_size: NA; j_call: TRBJ2-3; cdr3_aa: CASSPHDRAGRRTDTQYF; cdr3_nt: TGTGCCAGCAGCCCTCACGACCGGGCAGGGCGGCGGACAGATACGCAGTATTTT
d_call: NA; v_call: TRBV11-3; clone_size: NA; j_call: TRBJ2-1; cdr3_aa: CASSRGGSYNEQFF; cdr3_nt: TGTGCCAGCAGTAGGGGTGGCTCCTACAATGAGCAGTTCTTC
d_call: NA; v_call: TRBV3-1/TRBV3-2; clone_size: NA; j_call: TRBJ2-1; cdr3_aa: CASSQVQNEQFF; cdr3_nt: TGTGCCAGCAGCCAAGTACAGAATGAGCAGTTCTTC
d_call: NA; v_call: TRBV6-1; clone_size: NA; j_call: TRBJ2-1; cdr3_aa: CASSEVSTYYNEQFF; cdr3_nt: TGTGCCAGCAGTGAAGTTTCGACTTATTACAATGAGCAGTTCTTC
d_call: TRBD1; v_call: TRBV6-4; clone_size: once; j_call: TRBJ1-5; cdr3_aa: CASSATGGVQPQHF; cdr3_nt: TGTGCCAGCAGCGCGACAGGGGGCGTTCAGCCCCAGCATTTT
d_call: NA; v_call: TRBV12-3/TRBV12-4; clone_size: NA; j_call: TRBJ1-1; cdr3_aa: CASSRQLTEAFF; cdr3_nt: TGTGCCAGCAGTCGACAGCTCACTGAAGCTTTCTTT
d_call: TRBD1; v_call: TRBV6-5; clone_size: NA; j_call: TRBJ2-2; cdr3_aa: CASRNQGDAGELFF; cdr3_nt: TGTGCCAGCAGAAATCAGGGGGATGCCGGGGAGCTGTTTTTT
d_call: TRBD2; v_call: TRBV5-1; clone_size: NA; j_call: TRBJ2-5; cdr3_aa: CASGNSGTGETQYF; cdr3_nt: TGCGCCAGCGGTAACAGCGGGACGGGGGAGACCCAGTACTTC
d_call: NA; v_call: TRBV3-1/TRBV3-2; clone_size: few; j_call: TRBJ2-7; cdr3_aa: CASSLTGSTHEQYF; cdr3_nt: TGTGCCAGCAGCCTTACAGGGAGTACTCACGAGCAGTACTTC
d_call: TRBD1; v_call: TRBV27; clone_size: NA; j_call: TRBJ1-5; cdr3_aa: CAGWTGEDQPQHF; cdr3_nt: TGTGCCGGATGGACAGGGGAGGATCAGCCCCAGCATTTT
d_call: NA; v_call: TRBV28; clone_size: NA; j_call: TRBJ1-5; cdr3_aa: CASSFNMDRSNQPQHF; cdr3_nt: TGTGCCAGCAGTTTTAACATGGACAGAAGCAATCAGCCCCAGCATTTT
d_call: NA; v_call: TRBV28; clone_size: NA; j_call: TRBJ1-1; cdr3_aa: CASSDPGGKNTEAFF; cdr3_nt: TGTGCCAGCAGTGACCCCGGGGGGAAGAACACTGAAGCTTTCTTT
d_call: TRBD2; v_call: TRBV2; clone_size: NA; j_call: TRBJ2-1; cdr3_aa: CASSERLAGDEQFF; cdr3_nt: TGTGCCAGCAGTGAACGTCTAGCGGGTGATGAGCAGTTCTTC
d_call: NA; v_call: TRBV6-1; clone_size: once; j_call: TRBJ2-5; cdr3_aa: CASSEQTKYQETQYF; cdr3_nt: TGTGCCAGCAGTGAACAGACAAAGTACCAAGAGACCCAGTACTTC
d_call: TRBD1; v_call: TRBV12-3/TRBV12-4; clone_size: NA; j_call: TRBJ2-3; cdr3_aa: CASSQPKTGKQYF; cdr3_nt: TGTGCCAGCAGTCAACCTAAGACAGGGAAGCAGTATTTT
d_call: NA; v_call: TRBV5-6; clone_size: NA; j_call: TRBJ1-4; cdr3_aa: CASSSSGTSYNEKLFF; cdr3_nt: TGTGCCAGCAGCTCCAGCGGGACATCCTATAATGAAAAACTGTTTTTT
d_call: TRBD1; v_call: TRBV5-8; clone_size: NA; j_call: TRBJ2-2; cdr3_aa: CASSSTDRGRGELFF; cdr3_nt: TGTGCCAGCAGCTCCACGGACAGGGGGCGAGGGGAGCTGTTTTTT
d_call: TRBD1; v_call: TRBV7-9; clone_size: once; j_call: TRBJ1-1; cdr3_aa: CASSLRTGAYTEAFF; cdr3_nt: TGTGCCAGCAGCTTACGAACAGGGGCATACACTGAAGCTTTCTTT
d_call: TRBD1; v_call: TRBV2; clone_size: NA; j_call: TRBJ1-2; cdr3_aa: CASSEVRGRDGYTF; cdr3_nt: TGTGCCAGCAGTGAAGTCAGGGGGCGGGATGGCTACACCTTC
d_call: NA; v_call: TRBV27; clone_size: NA; j_call: TRBJ1-3; cdr3_aa: CASSPQGPGNTIYF; cdr3_nt: TGTGCCAGCAGTCCGCAGGGCCCTGGAAACACCATATATTTT
d_call: TRBD1; v_call: TRBV9; clone_size: few; j_call: TRBJ1-2; cdr3_aa: CASSAGQGQYGYTF; cdr3_nt: TGTGCCAGCAGCGCCGGACAGGGACAGTATGGCTACACCTTC
d_call: TRBD2; v_call: TRBV4-1; clone_size: NA; j_call: TRBJ2-3; cdr3_aa: CASSQEQLAGGGTQYF; cdr3_nt: TGCGCCAGCAGCCAAGAGCAGCTAGCGGGGGGGGGTACGCAGTATTTT
d_call: NA; v_call: TRBV9; clone_size: NA; j_call: TRBJ2-3; cdr3_aa: CASTRGGYTDTQYF; cdr3_nt: TGTGCCAGCACACGAGGTGGTTACACAGATACGCAGTATTTT
d_call: TRBD1; v_call: TRBV7-3; clone_size: NA; j_call: TRBJ1-3; cdr3_aa: CASSTGGTGNTIYF; cdr3_nt: TGTGCCAGCAGTACAGGGGGCACTGGAAACACCATATATTTT
d_call: NA; v_call: TRBV9; clone_size: NA; j_call: TRBJ1-1; cdr3_aa: CASSLDGSSNTEAFF; cdr3_nt: TGTGCCAGCAGCCTCGACGGGTCCTCGAACACTGAAGCTTTCTTT
d_call: TRBD2; v_call: TRBV9; clone_size: NA; j_call: TRBJ2-1; cdr3_aa: CASSVMAGGGLGEQFF; cdr3_nt: TGTGCCAGCAGCGTGATGGCGGGAGGGGGTCTGGGTGAGCAGTTCTTC
d_call: TRBD1; v_call: TRBV6-5; clone_size: NA; j_call: TRBJ1-2; cdr3_aa: CASSGITGDYGYTF; cdr3_nt: TGTGCCAGCAGCGGGATCACAGGGGACTATGGCTACACCTTC
d_call: NA; v_call: TRBV30; clone_size: NA; j_call: TRBJ2-3; cdr3_aa: CAWSVTGGETDTQYF; cdr3_nt: TGTGCCTGGAGTGTAACCGGAGGAGAGACAGATACGCAGTATTTT
d_call: NA; v_call: TRBV5-4; clone_size: NA; j_call: TRBJ2-1; cdr3_aa: CASSSRNEQFF; cdr3_nt: TGTGCCAGCAGCTCCAGAAATGAGCAGTTCTTC
d_call: TRBD1; v_call: TRBV27; clone_size: NA; j_call: TRBJ2-1; cdr3_aa: CASRGTGSYNEQFF; cdr3_nt: TGTGCCAGCAGAGGGACAGGCTCCTACAATGAGCAGTTCTTC
d_call: TRBD1; v_call: TRBV25-1; clone_size: NA; j_call: TRBJ2-3; cdr3_aa: CASSELRRGQGADTQYF; cdr3_nt: TGTGCCAGCAGTGAATTGCGGAGAGGACAGGGCGCAGATACGCAGTATTTT
d_call: TRBD1; v_call: TRBV27; clone_size: NA; j_call: TRBJ2-7; cdr3_aa: CASSPHLGVGTGSYEQYF; cdr3_nt: TGTGCCAGCAGTCCGCATCTGGGTGTAGGGACAGGATCCTACGAGCAGTACTTC
d_call: NA; v_call: TRBV18; clone_size: NA; j_call: TRBJ1-1; cdr3_aa: CASSPSENTEAFF; cdr3_nt: TGTGCCAGCTCACCGTCAGAGAACACTGAAGCTTTCTTT
d_call: NA; v_call: TRBV18; clone_size: NA; j_call: TRBJ1-1; cdr3_aa: CASSPERVGEAFF; cdr3_nt: TGTGCCAGCTCACCAGAGAGGGTTGGGGAAGCTTTCTTT
d_call: TRBD2; v_call: TRBV5-1; clone_size: few; j_call: TRBJ2-7; cdr3_aa: CASSLPGGPYEQYF; cdr3_nt: TGCGCCAGCAGCTTGCCGGGGGGACCCTACGAGCAGTACTTC
d_call: NA; v_call: TRBV18; clone_size: NA; j_call: TRBJ1-1; cdr3_aa: CASSGQLETEAFF; cdr3_nt: TGTGCCAGCTCAGGACAGCTCGAGACTGAAGCTTTCTTT
d_call: NA; v_call: TRBV10-3; clone_size: NA; j_call: TRBJ2-6; cdr3_aa: CATARAGANVLTF; cdr3_nt: TGTGCCACTGCCAGGGCTGGGGCCAACGTCCTGACTTTC
d_call: NA; v_call: TRBV5-1; clone_size: NA; j_call: TRBJ1-6; cdr3_aa: CASSQQEYNSPLHF; cdr3_nt: TGCGCCAGCAGCCAACAGGAATATAATTCACCCCTCCACTTT
d_call: NA; v_call: TRBV13; clone_size: NA; j_call: TRBJ1-2; cdr3_aa: CASSPGPYGYTF; cdr3_nt: TGTGCCAGCAGCCCTGGCCCGTATGGCTACACCTTC
d_call: TRBD1; v_call: TRBV24-1; clone_size: NA; j_call: TRBJ1-5; cdr3_aa: CATSDRRTGGRQPQHF; cdr3_nt: TGTGCCACCAGTGATCGCCGGACAGGGGGCCGTCAGCCCCAGCATTTT
d_call: NA; v_call: TRBV7-9; clone_size: NA; j_call: TRBJ1-2; cdr3_aa: CASSLRTDHNYGYTF; cdr3_nt: TGTGCCAGCAGCTTAAGGACAGATCATAACTATGGCTACACCTTC
d_call: TRBD1; v_call: TRBV5-6; clone_size: few; j_call: TRBJ2-5; cdr3_aa: CASSPGTAFQETQYF; cdr3_nt: TGTGCCAGCAGCCCCGGGACAGCTTTTCAAGAGACCCAGTACTTC
d_call: NA; v_call: TRBV6-4; clone_size: NA; j_call: TRBJ2-2; cdr3_aa: CASSEQQGVGELFF; cdr3_nt: TGTGCCAGCAGTGAACAACAGGGTGTCGGGGAGCTGTTTTTT